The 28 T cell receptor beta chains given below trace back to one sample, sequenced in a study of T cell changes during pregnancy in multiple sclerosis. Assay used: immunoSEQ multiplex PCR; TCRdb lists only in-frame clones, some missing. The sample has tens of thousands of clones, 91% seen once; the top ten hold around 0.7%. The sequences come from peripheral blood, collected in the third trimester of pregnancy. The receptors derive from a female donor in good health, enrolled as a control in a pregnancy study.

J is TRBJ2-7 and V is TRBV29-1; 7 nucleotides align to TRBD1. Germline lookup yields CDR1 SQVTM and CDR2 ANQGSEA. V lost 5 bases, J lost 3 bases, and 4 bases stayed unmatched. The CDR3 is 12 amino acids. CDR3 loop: CSVRPGGYEQYF. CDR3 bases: TGCAGCGTTCGCCCAGGGGGCTACGAGCAGTACTTC.

The CDR3 nucleotides are TGCGCCAGCAGCCAAGAACGGGCTAGCGGGAGAGGGGATACGCAGTATTTT. Translating it yields CASSQERASGRGDTQYF. J is TRBJ2-3 and V is TRBV4-3; 10 nucleotides match TRBD2. This CDR3 has 17 amino acids. Germline values: CDR1 LGHNA, CDR2 YSLEER. V trimming: 0 bases; J trimming: 6 bases; junction bases outside the gene matches: 9.

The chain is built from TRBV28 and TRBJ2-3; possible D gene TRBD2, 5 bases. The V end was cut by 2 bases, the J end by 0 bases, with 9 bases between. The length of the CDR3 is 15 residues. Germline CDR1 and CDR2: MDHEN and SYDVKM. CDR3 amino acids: CASSLGRGSTDTQYF. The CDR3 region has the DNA TGTGCCAGCAGTTTAGGGCGCGGGAGCACAGATACGCAGTATTTT. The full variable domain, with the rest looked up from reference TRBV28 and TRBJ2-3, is DVKVTQSSRYLVKRTGEKVFLECVQDMDHENMFWYRQDPGLGLRLIYFSYDVKMKEKGDIPEGYSVSREKKERFSLILESASTNQTSMYLCASSLGRGSTDTQYFGPGTRLTVL.

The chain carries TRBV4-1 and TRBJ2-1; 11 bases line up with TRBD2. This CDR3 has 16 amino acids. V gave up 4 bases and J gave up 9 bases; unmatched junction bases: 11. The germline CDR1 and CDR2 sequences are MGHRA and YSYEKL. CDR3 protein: CASSLAGGRGLVEQFF. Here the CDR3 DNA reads TGCGCCAGCAGCCTAGCGGGAGGGCGCGGGTTGGTTGAGCAGTTCTTC.

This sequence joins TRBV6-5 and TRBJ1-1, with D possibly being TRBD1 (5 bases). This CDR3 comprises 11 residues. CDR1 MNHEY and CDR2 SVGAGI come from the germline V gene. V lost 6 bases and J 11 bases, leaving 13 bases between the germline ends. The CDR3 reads CASSAGPSAFF. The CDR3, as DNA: TGTGCCAGCAGCGCGGGGCCTTCGGCTTTCTTT.

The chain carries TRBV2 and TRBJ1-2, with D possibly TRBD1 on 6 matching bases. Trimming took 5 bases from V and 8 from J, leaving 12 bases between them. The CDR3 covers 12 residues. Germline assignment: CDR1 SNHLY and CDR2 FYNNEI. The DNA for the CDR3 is TGTGCCAGCAGTTACAGGGATAGAGGCTACACCTTC. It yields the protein CASSYRDRGYTF. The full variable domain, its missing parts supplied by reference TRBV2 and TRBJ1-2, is EPEVTQTPSHQVTQMGQEVILRCVPISNHLYFYWYRQILGQKVEFLVSFYNNEISEKSEIFDDQFSVERPDGSNFTLKIRSTKLEDSAMYFCASSYRDRGYTFGSGTRLTVV.

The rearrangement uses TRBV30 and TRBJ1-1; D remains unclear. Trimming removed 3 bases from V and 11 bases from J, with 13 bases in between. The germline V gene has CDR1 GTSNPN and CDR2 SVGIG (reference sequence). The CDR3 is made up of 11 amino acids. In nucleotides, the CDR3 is TGTGCCTGGAGGCTCGCCGCGGATGCTTTCTTT. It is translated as CAWRLAADAFF.

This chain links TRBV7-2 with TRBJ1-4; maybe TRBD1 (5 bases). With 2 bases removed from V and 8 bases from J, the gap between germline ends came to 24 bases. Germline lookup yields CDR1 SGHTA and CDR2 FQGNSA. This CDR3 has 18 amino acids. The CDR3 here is CASSLSGGSREVWEKLFF. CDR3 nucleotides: TGTGCCAGCAGCTTATCCGGGGGGAGCAGGGAAGTATGGGAAAAACTGTTTTTT. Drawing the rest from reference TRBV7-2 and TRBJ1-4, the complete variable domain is GAGVSQSPSNKVTEKGKDVELRCDPISGHTALYWYRQSLGQGLEFLIYFQGNSAPDKSGLPSDRFSAERTGGSVSTLTIQRTQQEDSAVYLCASSLSGGSREVWEKLFFGSGTQLSVL.

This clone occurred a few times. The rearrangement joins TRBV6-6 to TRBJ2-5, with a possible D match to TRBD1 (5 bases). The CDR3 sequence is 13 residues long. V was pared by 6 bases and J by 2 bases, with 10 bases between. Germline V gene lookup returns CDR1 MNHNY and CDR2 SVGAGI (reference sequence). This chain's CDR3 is CASSSTEQETQYF. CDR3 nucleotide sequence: TGTGCCAGCAGCTCGACAGAACAAGAGACCCAGTACTTC.

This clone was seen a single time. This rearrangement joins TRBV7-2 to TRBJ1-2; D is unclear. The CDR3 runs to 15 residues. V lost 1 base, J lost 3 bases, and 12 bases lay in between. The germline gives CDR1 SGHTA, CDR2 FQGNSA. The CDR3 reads CASSLGRRWDYGYTF. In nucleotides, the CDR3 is TGTGCCAGCAGCTTAGGTCGCAGGTGGGACTATGGCTACACCTTC.

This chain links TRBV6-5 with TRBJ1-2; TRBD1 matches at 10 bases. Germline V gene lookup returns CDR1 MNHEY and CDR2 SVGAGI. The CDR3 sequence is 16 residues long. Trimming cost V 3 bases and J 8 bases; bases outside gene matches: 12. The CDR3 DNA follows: TGTGCCAGCAGTTATTTAGGGGGACAGGGGATGGAAGGCTACACCTTC. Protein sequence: CASSYLGGQGMEGYTF.

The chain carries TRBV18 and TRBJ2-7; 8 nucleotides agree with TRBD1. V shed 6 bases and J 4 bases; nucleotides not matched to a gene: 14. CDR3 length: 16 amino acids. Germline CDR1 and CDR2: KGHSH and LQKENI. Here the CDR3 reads CASSHTPGQGVYEQYF. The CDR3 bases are TGTGCCAGCTCCCACACCCCCGGACAGGGTGTGTACGAGCAGTACTTC.

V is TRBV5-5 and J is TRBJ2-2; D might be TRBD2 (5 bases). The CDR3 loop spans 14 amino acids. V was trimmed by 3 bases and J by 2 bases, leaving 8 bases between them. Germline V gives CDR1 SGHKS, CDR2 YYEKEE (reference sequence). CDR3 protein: CASSSGINTGELFF. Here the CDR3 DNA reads TGTGCCAGCAGCTCCGGGATCAACACCGGGGAGCTGTTTTTT.

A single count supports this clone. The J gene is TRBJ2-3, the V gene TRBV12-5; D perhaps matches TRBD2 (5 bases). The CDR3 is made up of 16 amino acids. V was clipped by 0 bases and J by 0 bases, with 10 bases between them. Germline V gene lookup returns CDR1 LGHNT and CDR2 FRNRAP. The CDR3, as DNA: TGTGCTAGTGGTTTGGTAGCTAGCACCAGCACAGATACGCAGTATTTT. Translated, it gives CASGLVASTSTDTQYF.

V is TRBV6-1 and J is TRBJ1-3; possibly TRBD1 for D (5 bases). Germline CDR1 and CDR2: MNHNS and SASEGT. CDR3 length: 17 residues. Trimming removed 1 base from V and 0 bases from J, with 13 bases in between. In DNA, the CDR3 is TGTGCCAGCAGTGAAGGCCCGGTACAGGTCTCTGGAAACACCATATATTTT. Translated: CASSEGPVQVSGNTIYF.

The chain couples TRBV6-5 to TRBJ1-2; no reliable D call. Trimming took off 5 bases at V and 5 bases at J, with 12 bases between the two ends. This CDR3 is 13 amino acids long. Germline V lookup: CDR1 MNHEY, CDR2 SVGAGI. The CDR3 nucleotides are TGTGCCAGCAGTCCAACGGTCGGGTATGGCTACACCTTC. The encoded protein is CASSPTVGYGYTF.

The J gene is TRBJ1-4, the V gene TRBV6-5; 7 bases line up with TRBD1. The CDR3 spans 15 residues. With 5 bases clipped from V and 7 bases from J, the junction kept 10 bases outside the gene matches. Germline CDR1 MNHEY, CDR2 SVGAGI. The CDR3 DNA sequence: TGTGCCAGCAGTAAGAAACCTAGGGGGCGTGAAAAACTGTTTTTT. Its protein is CASSKKPRGREKLFF.

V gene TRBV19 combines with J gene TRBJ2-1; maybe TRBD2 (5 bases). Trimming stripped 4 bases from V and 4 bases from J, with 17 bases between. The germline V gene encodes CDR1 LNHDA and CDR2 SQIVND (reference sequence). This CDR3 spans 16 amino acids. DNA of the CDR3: TGTGCCAGTAGTAGCTTGGGGTCCCGGACTTACAATGAGCAGTTCTTC. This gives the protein CASSSLGSRTYNEQFF.

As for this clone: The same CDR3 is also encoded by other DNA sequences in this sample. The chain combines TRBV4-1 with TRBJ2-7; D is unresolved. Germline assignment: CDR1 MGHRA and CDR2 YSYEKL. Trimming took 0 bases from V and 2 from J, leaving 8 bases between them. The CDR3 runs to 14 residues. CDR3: CASSQERSTYEQYF. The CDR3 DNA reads TGCGCCAGCAGCCAAGAACGGAGCACCTACGAGCAGTACTTC.

The CDR3 protein is CASSLVPPTGSDYGYTF. The CDR3 DNA reads as TGTGCCAGCAGCTTAGTGCCGCCGACAGGGTCGGACTATGGCTACACCTTC. The chain has TRBV7-9 and TRBJ1-2, with 7 positions matching TRBD1. This CDR3 comprises 17 residues. Trimming took 1 base from V and 3 from J; bases not matched to a gene: 11. CDR1 SEHNR and CDR2 FQNEAQ come from the germline V gene (reference sequence).

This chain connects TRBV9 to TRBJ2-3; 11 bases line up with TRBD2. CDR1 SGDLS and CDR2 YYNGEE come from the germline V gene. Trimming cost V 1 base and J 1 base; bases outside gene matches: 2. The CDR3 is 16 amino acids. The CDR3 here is CASSVRGLAGTDTQYF. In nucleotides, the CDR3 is TGTGCCAGCAGCGTAAGGGGACTAGCGGGCACAGATACGCAGTATTTT. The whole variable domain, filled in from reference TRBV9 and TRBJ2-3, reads DSGVTQTPKHLITATGQRVTLRCSPRSGDLSVYWYQQSLDQGLQFLIQYYNGEERAKGNILERFSAQQFPDLHSELNLSSLELGDSALYFCASSVRGLAGTDTQYFGPGTRLTVL.

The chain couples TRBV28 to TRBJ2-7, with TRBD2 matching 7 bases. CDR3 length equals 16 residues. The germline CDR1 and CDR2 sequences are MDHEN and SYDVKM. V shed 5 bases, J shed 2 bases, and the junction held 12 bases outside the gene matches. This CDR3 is CASSLPSLAVAYEQYF. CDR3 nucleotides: TGTGCCAGCAGTCTCCCGTCCCTAGCGGTGGCCTACGAGCAGTACTTC.

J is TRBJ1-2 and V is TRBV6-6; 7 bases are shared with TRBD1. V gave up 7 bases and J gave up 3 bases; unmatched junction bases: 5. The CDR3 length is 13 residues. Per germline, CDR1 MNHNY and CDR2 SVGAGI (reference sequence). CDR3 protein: CASTATGDYGYTF. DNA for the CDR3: TGTGCCAGCACCGCAACAGGGGACTATGGCTACACCTTC.

The CDR3 region has the DNA TGTGCCAGCAGTGATGGGACAGGGACAGATACGCAGTATTTT. Translated: CASSDGTGTDTQYF. The V call is TRBV6-1, the J call TRBJ2-3; 9 nucleotides match TRBD1. The CDR3 extends over 14 amino acids. Germline V gene sequence: CDR1 MNHNS, CDR2 SASEGT. The V segment lost 3 bases and the J segment 3 bases; nucleotides outside the gene matches: 1.

DNA of the CDR3: TGTGCCAGCAGCCGATTTGGAGAGGGGGAATATGGCTACACCTTC. It yields the protein CASSRFGEGEYGYTF. V is TRBV5-6 and J is TRBJ1-2; tentatively, D is TRBD1 (6 bases). Germline lookup yields CDR1 SGHDT and CDR2 YYEEEE. The CDR3 length is 15 residues. Trimming removed 4 bases at V and 5 bases at J, with 18 bases between.

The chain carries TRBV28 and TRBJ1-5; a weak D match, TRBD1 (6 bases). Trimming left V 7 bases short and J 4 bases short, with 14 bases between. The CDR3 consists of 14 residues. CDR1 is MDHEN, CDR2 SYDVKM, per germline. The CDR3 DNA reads TGTGCCAGCACCCGGGGGGGGCGGAATCAGCCCCAGCATTTT. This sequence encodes CASTRGGRNQPQHF.

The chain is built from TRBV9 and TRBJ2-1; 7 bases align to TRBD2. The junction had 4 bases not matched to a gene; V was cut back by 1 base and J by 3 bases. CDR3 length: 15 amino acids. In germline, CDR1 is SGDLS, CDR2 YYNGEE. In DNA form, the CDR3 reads TGTGCCAGCAGCGTAAGGGGAGGGCTCTACAATGAGCAGTTCTTC. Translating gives CASSVRGGLYNEQFF.

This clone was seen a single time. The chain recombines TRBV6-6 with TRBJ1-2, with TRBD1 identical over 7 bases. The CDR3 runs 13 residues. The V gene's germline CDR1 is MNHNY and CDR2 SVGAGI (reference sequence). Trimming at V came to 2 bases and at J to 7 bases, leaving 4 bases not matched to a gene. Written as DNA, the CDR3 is TGTGCCAGCAGTTACAGGCAGGGGGTTGGCTACACCTTC. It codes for CASSYRQGVGYTF.